The 2 T cell receptor beta chains given below trace back to one sample, sequenced in a study of identical twins (dated by TCRdb to 2016 to 2017). The library was obtained by 5' RACE. Sequencing used an Illumina HiSeq 2000. TCRdb reworked the public reads: Q25 trimming with fastp, MiXCR clone assembly, productive beta chains retained. Rows merge per CDR3 protein into single entries with the most common DNA and genes. The table for this sample lists hundreds of thousands of distinct CDR3 sequences; roughly 7.1% of them were counted only once. The ten largest clones take up 1.6% of the sample. This sample was also put to use in a study of yellow fever vaccine responses in identical twins.

Sequenced input: PBMCs. The receptors shown here come from a woman in her late teens or twenties in good health.

This clonotype was recorded a few times. J is TRBJ1-5 and V is TRBV6-5; 7 positions agree with TRBD1. Trimming cost V 4 bases and J 2 bases; bases outside gene matches: 8. The CDR3 is 16 residues long. CDR1 and CDR2 (germline): MNHEY, SVGAGI. CDR3 amino acids: CASSSPHRGGNQPQHF. Written as DNA, the CDR3 is TGTGCCAGCAGTTCACCCCACAGGGGCGGCAATCAGCCCCAGCATTTT.

This clonotype was recorded at least ten times. This rearrangement joins TRBV24-1 to TRBJ2-5, with a possible D match to TRBD1 (6 bases). This CDR3 region has 12 residues. Germline V gene sequence: CDR1 KGHDR, CDR2 SFDVKD. V lost 4 bases to trimming and J lost 10 bases, with 12 bases between them. CDR3 DNA sequence: TGTGCCACCAGTGACGTACAGGGAGACCAGTACTTC. Protein: CATSDVQGDQYF.